These 19 T cell receptor beta chains originate from one sample sequenced in a study of blood T cell repertoires in COVID-19. The data were produced by immunoSEQ multiplex PCR, yet TCRdb's version contains in-frame clones alone and is incomplete. The table lists about 310,000 clones, around 87% of them singletons. The sequencing sample was made of peripheral blood. The receptors were gathered from a man aged 65 to 85 with acute or convalescent COVID-19.

The CDR3 sequence is CASSPRLGQGRTDTQYF. The CDR3 DNA reads TGTGCCAGCAGTCCGCGATTGGGACAGGGGCGCACAGATACGCAGTATTTT. V gene TRBV25-1 combines with J gene TRBJ2-3; 10 bases line up with TRBD1. Trimming cost V 5 bases and J 1 base; bases outside gene matches: 9. Germline assignment: CDR1 MGHDK and CDR2 SYGVNS. The CDR3 extends over 17 amino acids.

This chain joins TRBV18 and TRBJ2-7, with 8 bases identical to TRBD2. V lost 2 bases, J lost 6 bases, and 6 bases stayed unmatched. Germline CDR1 reads KGHSH; CDR2 reads LQKENI. CDR3 length: 14 residues. The CDR3 DNA sequence: TGTGCCAGCTCACCAAGGAGCGGGAGCGCCGAGCAGTACTTC. Encoded protein: CASSPRSGSAEQYF.

The genes are TRBV5-6 and TRBJ1-2; a weak D match, TRBD1 (6 bases). Deletions cut 0 bases from V and 7 bases from J, with 10 bases between. This CDR3 has 13 residues. Per germline, CDR1 SGHDT and CDR2 YYEEEE. CDR3 residues: CASSLAGGPGYTF. CDR3 DNA sequence: TGTGCCAGCAGCTTGGCCGGGGGGCCTGGCTACACCTTC.

The chain joins TRBV7-3 to TRBJ2-3; the D gene is possibly TRBD2 (7 bases). Germline assignment: CDR1 SGHTA and CDR2 FQGTGA. The CDR3 extends over 16 amino acids. Trimming pared 5 bases from V and 4 bases from J, leaving 19 bases between. In DNA form, the CDR3 reads TGTGCCAGCAGCCCAAGGGGCGGGGGCCATCCAGATACGCAGTATTTT. Translation gives CASSPRGGGHPDTQYF.

The genes are TRBV18 and TRBJ1-5; 9 bases match TRBD1. The CDR3 extends over 17 amino acids. Per germline, CDR1 KGHSH and CDR2 LQKENI. V was clipped by 0 bases and J by 6 bases; unmatched bases: 9. CDR3: CASSPPSSGQGAQPQHF. The CDR3 nucleotides are TGTGCCAGCTCACCACCGAGTTCGGGACAGGGTGCTCAGCCCCAGCATTTT.

The chain recombines TRBV6-5 with TRBJ2-5; 8 bases agree with TRBD1. Germline CDR1 reads MNHEY; CDR2 reads SVGAGI. There are 15 residues in the CDR3. V shed 5 bases and J 2 bases; nucleotides not matched to a gene: 7. The CDR3: CASSPRQGWQETQYF. CDR3 DNA: TGTGCCAGCAGTCCGAGACAGGGGTGGCAAGAGACCCAGTACTTC.

The J gene is TRBJ2-7, the V gene TRBV6-1, with a possible D match to TRBD1 (6 bases). The CDR3 extends over 17 amino acids. Germline V gives CDR1 MNHNS, CDR2 SASEGT. With 3 bases removed from V and 3 bases from J, the gap between germline ends came to 21 bases. The CDR3 DNA reads as TGTGCCAGCAGTGATTTAGACAGGACGATCTTTTTCTACGAGCAGTACTTC. Its translation is CASSDLDRTIFFYEQYF.

The chain has TRBV29-1 and TRBJ2-7, with 11 bases aligning to TRBD1. The CDR3 runs 13 residues. Germline lookup yields CDR1 SQVTM and CDR2 ANQGSEA. The ends lost 8 bases at V and 5 bases at J; junction bases unmatched: 8. CDR3: CSTRTGGGHEQYF. The CDR3 DNA reads as TGCAGCACCCGGACAGGGGGCGGCCACGAGCAGTACTTC.

The chain couples TRBV3-1 (or the pseudogene TRBV3-2) to TRBJ1-2, with D unresolved. The germline CDR1 and CDR2 sequences are LGHDT and YNNKEL (reference sequence). Trimming pared 1 base from V and 5 bases from J, leaving 14 bases between. This CDR3 comprises 15 residues. The CDR3: CASSQGNAVFYGYTF. The CDR3 coding sequence is TGTGCCAGCAGCCAAGGTAACGCGGTCTTTTATGGCTACACCTTC.

The genes are TRBV6-5 and TRBJ2-2, with D perhaps TRBD2 (6 bases). The ends were cut back, 6 bases at V and 4 bases at J, with 15 bases in the middle. Germline V gives CDR1 MNHEY, CDR2 SVGAGI. This CDR3 contains 15 residues. The CDR3 is CASRSPFGGTGELFF. DNA for the CDR3: TGTGCCAGCAGATCCCCGTTCGGGGGCACCGGGGAGCTGTTTTTT.

This clone has only one observation. This chain joins TRBV18 and TRBJ2-7; 12 nucleotides align to TRBD2. Trimming removed 8 bases from V and 0 bases from J; junction bases left unmatched: 8. CDR1 and CDR2 (germline): KGHSH, LQKENI. This CDR3 contains 16 residues. In DNA, the CDR3 is TGTGCCAGCACGAAAACACTAGCGGGGGGCTCCTACGAGCAGTACTTC. Amino acids: CASTKTLAGGSYEQYF.

The rearrangement uses TRBV9 and TRBJ1-4, with TRBD1 matching over 11 bases. This CDR3 has 15 residues. Germline trimming cut 0 bases from V and 7 bases from J; bases unmatched to any gene: 2. Germline V gene data show CDR1 as SGDLS and CDR2 as YYNGEE. CDR3: CASSVGGQGAEKLFF. CDR3 coding DNA: TGTGCCAGCAGCGTAGGAGGACAGGGGGCTGAAAAACTGTTTTTT.

The chain recombines TRBV6-2 or TRBV6-3 with TRBJ1-5; D not resolved. V was pared by 3 bases and J by 4 bases, with 10 bases between. This CDR3 spans 14 amino acids. Per germline, CDR1 MNHEY and CDR2 SVGEGT. The CDR3 loop reads CASSYFAENQPQHF. CDR3 in DNA: TGTGCCAGCAGTTATTTCGCGGAAAATCAGCCCCAGCATTTT.

About this clone itself: Other DNA sequences in this specimen translate into the identical CDR3. The chain links TRBV27 to TRBJ1-1; D not resolved. V was clipped by 0 bases and J by 1 base, with 6 bases between them. CDR3 length: 14 amino acids. Germline-derived CDR1 and CDR2 are MNHEY and SMNVEV (reference sequence). The CDR3, as DNA: TGTGCCAGCAGTTTATCCGGGAGGAACACTGAAGCTTTCTTT. This sequence encodes CASSLSGRNTEAFF.

V gene TRBV20-1 combines with J gene TRBJ2-1; D might be TRBD1 (6 bases). Per the germline V gene, CDR1 is DFQATT and CDR2 is SNEGSKA (reference sequence). V was cut by 3 bases and J by 8 bases, with 14 bases left in between. CDR3 size: 13 residues. The CDR3 DNA follows: TGCAGTGCTAGTAAGCAGGGGCCCCATGAGCAGTTCTTC. Residues: CSASKQGPHEQFF.

The rearrangement uses TRBV28 and TRBJ1-1, with 9 bases that match TRBD1. Trimming at V came to 2 bases and at J to 3 bases, leaving 7 bases not matched to a gene. The CDR3 sequence is 16 residues long. Germline V gene data show CDR1 as MDHEN and CDR2 as SYDVKM. The CDR3 DNA sequence: TGTGCCAGCAGTTTACTTCCGGGACAGGGAGACACTGAAGCTTTCTTT. Its translation is CASSLLPGQGDTEAFF.

The CDR3 sequence: CASSLAGLQGPSYEQYF. The CDR3 DNA reads TGTGCCAGCAGCTTAGCAGGTTTACAGGGCCCTTCCTACGAGCAGTACTTC. The chain links TRBV5-6 to TRBJ2-7; maybe TRBD1 (6 bases). V gave up 2 bases and J gave up 1 base, with 19 bases separating them. The CDR3 is 17 amino acids. CDR1 is SGHDT, CDR2 YYEEEE, per germline.

V gene TRBV15 combines with J gene TRBJ2-3, with 12 bases fitting TRBD2. Germline V lookup: CDR1 LNHNV, CDR2 YYDKDF (reference sequence). Trimming cost V 2 bases and J 5 bases; bases outside gene matches: 5. CDR3 length: 16 amino acids. CDR3 sequence (DNA): TGTGCCACCAGCAGATTTTCGACTAGCGGGAGAGATACGCAGTATTTT. Amino acids: CATSRFSTSGRDTQYF.

This clone was observed once. J is TRBJ2-2 and V is TRBV10-3; TRBD1 aligns across 8 bases. CDR1 is ENHRY, CDR2 SYGVKD, per germline. The CDR3 extends over 19 amino acids. The V and J ends lost 4 bases and 2 bases, in that order; junction bases with no gene match: 15. The CDR3 loop reads CAISGGIAQGAGNTGELFF. The CDR3 bases are TGTGCCATCAGTGGGGGAATTGCCCAGGGGGCAGGAAACACCGGGGAGCTGTTTTTT.